What follows are 30 T cell receptor beta chains derived from one specimen sequenced in a study of response to subunit inactivated influenza vaccine. MiXCR was run by TCRdb on the RT-PCR reads, yielding one entry per CDR3 protein. This sample has a few hundred thousand distinct CDR3 sequences, with roughly 15% found just once. This specimen was PBMCs from blood, taken roughly 12 days after vaccination. The receptors come from a man aged 50 to 59 who received an inactivated influenza vaccine.

This clonotype was observed a handful of times. This chain joins TRBV12-3 or TRBV12-4 and TRBJ2-2; TRBD1 is a possible D gene (6 bases). V dropped 5 bases and J dropped 6 bases, with 16 bases sitting between them. This CDR3 has 15 amino acids. The DNA of the CDR3 is TGTGCCAGCAGTCCCCAACAGGGAGTGGCCGGGGAGCTGTTTTTT. It translates to CASSPQQGVAGELFF.

Many counts were recorded for this clonotype. V and J are TRBV14 and TRBJ1-6; D perhaps matches TRBD1 (5 bases). Germline V gene sequence: CDR1 SGHDN, CDR2 FVKESK. CDR3 size: 15 residues. V lost 0 bases, J lost 6 bases, and 9 bases lay in between. The CDR3 protein is CASSQDRVPNSPLHF. For the CDR3, the DNA is TGTGCCAGCAGCCAAGACAGGGTTCCTAATTCACCCCTCCACTTT.

In its sample, this clonotype was seen a few times. The V gene is TRBV5-1, the J gene TRBJ2-2, with 7 bases that match TRBD1. The CDR3 loop spans 17 amino acids. Germline values: CDR1 SGHRS, CDR2 YFSETQ. V shed 0 bases, J shed 5 bases, and the junction held 10 bases outside the gene matches. The CDR3 loop reads CASSLEGGHRRTGELFF. CDR3 coding DNA: TGCGCCAGCAGCTTGGAAGGGGGCCACAGGAGGACCGGGGAGCTGTTTTTT.

The V call is TRBV5-6, the J call TRBJ2-1; TRBD1 might be the D (6 bases). The germline V gene has CDR1 SGHDT and CDR2 YYEEEE. V was clipped by 0 bases and J by 6 bases, with 22 bases between them. The CDR3 is made up of 18 amino acids. CDR3: CASSLAGDTRLSGNEQFF. The DNA of the CDR3 is TGTGCCAGCAGCTTGGCCGGGGACACCCGTCTCTCGGGCAATGAGCAGTTCTTC.

This clonotype was found a few times. The chain joins TRBV6-2 or TRBV6-3 to TRBJ2-7; 7 nucleotides agree with TRBD2. Germline V lookup: CDR1 MNHEY, CDR2 SVGEGT. The CDR3 is made up of 16 amino acids. The V and J ends lost 4 bases and 4 bases, in that order; junction bases with no gene match: 13. The CDR3 DNA follows: TGTGCCAGCAGTTCCTTGATTCCTAGCGGAAGGTACGAGCAGTACTTC. It codes for CASSSLIPSGRYEQYF.

The rearrangement uses TRBV7-2 and TRBJ2-2; the match to TRBD2 covers 9 bases. V dropped 5 bases and J dropped 5; count of bases not matched to a gene: 6. CDR1 and CDR2 (germline): SGHTA, FQGNSA. The CDR3 length is 15 residues. DNA for the CDR3: TGTGCCAGCAGCGGAGGACTAGCGAGAACCGGGGAGCTGTTTTTT. Its protein product is CASSGGLARTGELFF.

The J gene is TRBJ2-7, the V gene TRBV12-3 or TRBV12-4; D perhaps matches TRBD2 (5 bases). Trimming took off 6 bases at V and 7 bases at J, with 22 bases between the two ends. CDR3 length: 15 residues. Here the CDR3 reads CASSSPGIGDLEQYF. The CDR3 DNA reads as TGTGCCAGCAGCTCCCCCGGGATAGGAGACTTGGAGCAGTACTTC.

This clonotype has just a few counts. The V gene is TRBV12-3 or TRBV12-4, the J gene TRBJ1-6; no definite D call. There are 15 residues in the CDR3. The germline V and J ends were trimmed by 1 base and 9 bases, with 13 bases remaining between them. This CDR3 is CASSLESRGSSPLHF. CDR3 nucleotide sequence: TGTGCCAGCAGTTTAGAAAGCCGGGGTTCTTCACCCCTCCACTTT.

This clonotype was seen a few times. V usage is TRBV29-1 and J usage is TRBJ2-1; TRBD2 matches at 11 bases. The V gene's germline CDR1 is SQVTM and CDR2 ANQGSEA. This CDR3 is built from 14 residues. V shed 3 bases, J shed 3 bases, and the junction held 1 base outside the gene matches. The CDR3 DNA is TGCAGCGTTGAGGGACTAGCGGTCTACAATGAGCAGTTCTTC. It specifies CSVEGLAVYNEQFF.

This clonotype was counted a few times. The chain combines TRBV24-1 with TRBJ2-2; TRBD2 aligns across 11 bases. The CDR3 extends over 17 amino acids. J was trimmed by 1 base and V by 4 bases; bases with no gene match: 4. Germline assignment: CDR1 KGHDR and CDR2 SFDVKD. CDR3 protein: CATSDPTSGRNTGELFF. In DNA, the CDR3 is TGTGCCACCAGTGACCCTACTAGCGGGAGGAACACCGGGGAGCTGTTTTTT.

The rearrangement links TRBV7-8 to TRBJ2-3, with a weak D call TRBD2 (6 bases). The CDR3 has 14 residues. CDR1 is SGHVS and CDR2 is FQNEAQ in the germline V gene. V was clipped by 5 bases and J by 5 bases, with 14 bases between them. CDR3 nucleotides: TGTGCCAGCAGCCATTCGGGAGTGAGAGATACGCAGTATTTT. Protein product: CASSHSGVRDTQYF.

This clonotype was seen a handful of times. V and J are TRBV6-2 or TRBV6-3 and TRBJ2-2; 8 bases are a match to TRBD2. V lost 2 bases and J lost 5; bases outside the gene matches: 7. Germline lookup yields CDR1 MNHEY and CDR2 SVGEGT. The CDR3 has 16 residues. The CDR3 DNA is TGTGCCAGCAGTTACGCGGGGGGCACTTCTACCGGGGAGCTGTTTTTT. Its protein is CASSYAGGTSTGELFF.

This clonotype was counted many times. The chain joins TRBV7-9 to TRBJ2-1; 13 positions match TRBD2. CDR3 length: 14 residues. Trimming cost V 8 bases and J 7 bases; bases outside gene matches: 5. CDR1 and CDR2 from the germline V gene are SEHNR and FQNEAQ (reference sequence). CDR3 in amino acids: CASLTSGRVNEQFF. The CDR3 coding sequence is TGTGCCAGCCTTACTAGCGGGAGGGTAAATGAGCAGTTCTTC.

The chain is built from TRBV9 and TRBJ2-1; the D gene is possibly TRBD1 (5 bases). The CDR3 sequence is 15 residues long. Germline CDR1 reads SGDLS; CDR2 reads YYNGEE. V dropped 0 bases and J dropped 9 bases, with 16 bases sitting between them. This CDR3 reads CASSVATGGVSEQFF. In DNA, the CDR3 is TGTGCCAGCAGCGTAGCTACAGGTGGGGTGAGTGAGCAGTTCTTC.

The chain combines TRBV7-9 with TRBJ1-1; TRBD1 might be the D (5 bases). The ends were cut back, 4 bases at V and 3 bases at J, with 15 bases in the middle. Germline V gives CDR1 SEHNR, CDR2 FQNEAQ (reference sequence). There are 15 residues in the CDR3. The CDR3 is CASSSDWGGDTEAFF. CDR3 nucleotides: TGTGCCAGCAGCTCCGACTGGGGAGGGGACACTGAAGCTTTCTTT. Full variable domain (outside the CDR3, taken from reference TRBV7-9 and TRBJ1-1): DTGVSQNPRHKITKRGQNVTFRCDPISEHNRLYWYRQTLGQGPEFLTYFQNEAQLEKSRLLSDRFSAERPKGSFSTLEIQRTEQGDSAMYLCASSSDWGGDTEAFFGQGTRLTVV.

This rearrangement joins TRBV24-1 to TRBJ2-3; D unclear. This CDR3 region has 12 residues. CDR1 is KGHDR and CDR2 is SFDVKD in the germline V gene. V was trimmed by 5 bases and J by 4 bases, leaving 6 bases between them. The CDR3 here is CATSAGADTQYF. The CDR3 nucleotides read TGTGCCACCAGTGCTGGAGCAGATACGCAGTATTTT.

This clonotype was seen a handful of times. V usage is TRBV7-8 and J usage is TRBJ2-3; 7 bases fit TRBD1. Looked up from germline, CDR1 is SGHVS and CDR2 is FQNEAQ. The CDR3 extends over 14 amino acids. V lost 5 bases to trimming and J lost 1 base; unmatched junction nucleotides: 3. The CDR3 bases are TGTGCCAGCAGCATAGACAGGGGCACAGATACGCAGTATTTT. This gives the protein CASSIDRGTDTQYF.

This clonotype was seen repeatedly, ten times or more. The chain combines TRBV11-1 with TRBJ2-3; 13 positions match TRBD2. CDR3 size: 18 residues. Trimming cost V 5 bases and J 5 bases; bases outside gene matches: 13. Germline V gene sequence: CDR1 SGHAT, CDR2 FQDESV (reference sequence). The CDR3: CASSPRTSGGLGGDTQYF. CDR3 nucleotides: TGTGCCAGCAGCCCGAGGACTAGCGGGGGCCTTGGGGGAGATACGCAGTATTTT.

V is TRBV5-1 and J is TRBJ2-5; D possibly corresponds to TRBD2 (6 bases). CDR1 SGHRS and CDR2 YFSETQ come from the germline V gene. The germline V and J ends were trimmed by 0 bases and 9 bases, with 9 bases remaining between them. The CDR3 covers 12 residues. CDR3: CASSLGGEAQYF. CDR3 DNA sequence: TGCGCCAGCAGCTTGGGCGGGGAGGCCCAGTACTTC.

This clonotype was observed a few times. The rearrangement links TRBV5-1 to TRBJ2-2; the D gene is possibly TRBD2 (6 bases). CDR3 length: 15 amino acids. V shed 5 bases and J shed 4 bases, with 15 bases lying between them. CDR1 SGHRS and CDR2 YFSETQ come from the germline V gene. The CDR3 nucleotides are TGCGCCAGCAGGGAGGGACTCTCCAGCACCGGGGAGCTGTTTTTT. As protein: CASREGLSSTGELFF.

In this sample, this clonotype turned up a few times. The rearrangement links TRBV24-1 to TRBJ2-1, with 8 bases that match TRBD2. V lost 5 bases and J lost 4; bases outside the gene matches: 9. Germline V gene data show CDR1 as KGHDR and CDR2 as SFDVKD. The CDR3 length is 16 residues. This CDR3 is CATSGAGGGGYNEQFF. In nucleotides, the CDR3 is TGTGCCACCAGTGGCGCCGGGGGGGGCGGATACAATGAGCAGTTCTTC.

CDR3 loop: CASSTHWTGTGYYEQYF. Written as DNA, the CDR3 is TGTGCCAGCAGCACGCACTGGACCGGGACAGGGTACTACGAGCAGTACTTC. This chain uses TRBV7-2 with TRBJ2-7, with 9 nucleotides matching TRBD1. The trim removed 5 bases at V and 3 bases at J, leaving 14 bases unmatched. This CDR3 is built from 17 residues. CDR1 is SGHTA and CDR2 is FQGNSA in the germline V gene.

The chain uses TRBV29-1 and TRBJ2-2; D unclear. Trimming took off 8 bases at V and 0 bases at J, with 16 bases between the two ends. Germline CDR1 is SQVTM and CDR2 is ANQGSEA. The CDR3 spans 15 residues. The CDR3 DNA reads as TGCAGCTCCCCCGGGCCTGCCGCGAACACCGGGGAGCTGTTTTTT. It specifies CSSPGPAANTGELFF.

This clonotype was seen a handful of times. This chain connects TRBV28 to TRBJ2-1; 14 positions agree with TRBD2. With V trimmed by 2 bases and J by 8 bases, 11 bases remained unmatched. There are 18 residues in the CDR3. The germline V gene encodes CDR1 MDHEN and CDR2 SYDVKM. In nucleotides, the CDR3 is TGTGCCAGCAGTTTAACCCCCCGACTAGCGGGAGGGGGTGATGAGCAGTTCTTC. Translation: CASSLTPRLAGGGDEQFF.

The table lists this clonotype with a count of one. The chain carries TRBV20-1 and TRBJ2-5; D possibly corresponds to TRBD1 (5 bases). The CDR3 consists of 11 residues. V lost 6 bases, J lost 5 bases, and 10 bases lay in between. The germline gives CDR1 DFQATT, CDR2 SNEGSKA (reference sequence). Here the CDR3 reads CSASPGETQYF. The CDR3 DNA is TGCAGTGCCAGCCCAGGGGAGACCCAGTACTTC.

This clonotype was observed at least ten times. This chain connects TRBV7-8 to TRBJ2-7; maybe TRBD1 (6 bases). V lost 6 bases and J 3 bases, leaving 12 bases between the germline ends. The length of the CDR3 is 13 residues. Germline lookup yields CDR1 SGHVS and CDR2 FQNEAQ. The DNA of the CDR3 is TGTGCCAGCAGTCCAGGGGCTGGCTACGAGCAGTACTTC. Its translation: CASSPGAGYEQYF.

The chain is built from TRBV12-3 or TRBV12-4 and TRBJ2-2; weak D call: TRBD2 (6 bases). This CDR3 contains 15 residues. Trimming removed 6 bases at V and 2 bases at J, with 13 bases between. The CDR3 spells CASRGGPRNTGELFF. The CDR3 DNA is TGTGCCAGCAGGGGGGGACCTAGAAACACCGGGGAGCTGTTTTTT.

This clonotype was seen a few times. V is TRBV10-3 and J is TRBJ1-2; D is ambiguous. Germline V gene sequence: CDR1 ENHRY, CDR2 SYGVKD. Trimming stripped 6 bases from V and 2 bases from J, with 7 bases between. The CDR3 extends over 12 amino acids. The DNA for the CDR3 is TGTGCCATCAGGAGGGAGAACTATGGCTACACCTTC. Translation gives CAIRRENYGYTF.

The V and J genes are TRBV7-8 and TRBJ1-2; D remains unclear. V shed 5 bases and J shed 4 bases, with 14 bases lying between them. CDR1 and CDR2 (germline): SGHVS, FQNEAQ. This CDR3 has 14 amino acids. CDR3 region: CASSPNRAPYGYTF. The CDR3 DNA follows: TGTGCCAGCAGCCCCAACCGGGCCCCCTATGGCTACACCTTC.

This clonotype was seen a few times. The chain links TRBV29-1 to TRBJ1-4; 7 bases fit TRBD1. This CDR3 comprises 14 residues. J gave up 4 bases and V 4 bases, and 6 bases lay outside the gene matches. Germline V gene data show CDR1 as SQVTM and CDR2 as ANQGSEA. The CDR3 nucleotides read TGCAGCGTTGGTTTACAGGGGCATAATGAAAAACTGTTTTTT. Protein product: CSVGLQGHNEKLFF.